This TCR beta chain derives from a study of OX40 agonist ivuxolimab in advanced cancers. Turning to the study itself: Three patients had partial responses: one hepatocellular carcinoma, two cutaneous melanoma.

With respect to this clone: The antigen remains unidentified.

Study conclusions and caveats: Among the lowest peripheral clonal expansion occurred in 0.1-3.0 mg/kg partial responders.

Method: immunoSEQ multiplex PCR; TCRdb's copy keeps in-frame clones and lacks some. The table shows some 50,000 clones, with roughly 90% occurring only once. The receptor was derived from an adult with an advanced solid tumor such as melanoma, head and neck, liver or kidney cancer. Here the sequenced sample was CD4+ or CD8+ T cells sorted from blood, taken in a trial of the OX40 agonist ivuxolimab.

The CDR3 DNA is TGTGCCAGCAGTTCCTTACGGGGACAGTCCTATGGCTACACCTTC. It specifies CASSSLRGQSYGYTF. The V call is TRBV27, the J call TRBJ1-2; 7 nucleotides line up with TRBD1. The CDR3 extends over 15 amino acids. Germline values: CDR1 MNHEY, CDR2 SMNVEV (reference sequence). V dropped 4 bases and J dropped 4; count of bases not matched to a gene: 9.